The clone carrying this TCR beta chain showed up just a few times. Antigen specificity is unknown. The CDR3 covers 12 residues. V gave up 7 bases and J gave up 8 bases, with 11 bases separating them. Germline V CDR1 and CDR2: LNHDA, SQIVND (reference sequence). It was with unique molecular identifiers that the TCRbeta library was prepared. MiXCR was run by TCRdb on the PCR reads, yielding one entry per CDR3 protein. The table has 200,000 to 300,000 distinct CDR3 sequences, 8.2% seen once. The data belong to a study of T-cell reconstitution after alpha-beta-depleted transplantation in children. Broader study findings: Expanded clones from the graft, numbering several hundred, reportedly supplied alpha-beta T cells about two months after transplant. Newly made T cells mostly supplied T-cell counts and diversity one year after transplant.

The chain employs TRBV19 and TRBJ1-4; D gene unclear. Material: PBMCs, mostly from graft donor cells, obtained 180 days after TCRalphabeta/CD19-depleted stem cell transplant. The sequence was obtained from a male patient under 18 who had a stem cell transplant for acute lymphoblastic leukemia, so the T cells may come from the graft donor. The CDR3 sequence: CASMTTEEKLFF. CDR3 bases: TGTGCCAGTATGACGACGGAAGAAAAACTGTTTTTT.